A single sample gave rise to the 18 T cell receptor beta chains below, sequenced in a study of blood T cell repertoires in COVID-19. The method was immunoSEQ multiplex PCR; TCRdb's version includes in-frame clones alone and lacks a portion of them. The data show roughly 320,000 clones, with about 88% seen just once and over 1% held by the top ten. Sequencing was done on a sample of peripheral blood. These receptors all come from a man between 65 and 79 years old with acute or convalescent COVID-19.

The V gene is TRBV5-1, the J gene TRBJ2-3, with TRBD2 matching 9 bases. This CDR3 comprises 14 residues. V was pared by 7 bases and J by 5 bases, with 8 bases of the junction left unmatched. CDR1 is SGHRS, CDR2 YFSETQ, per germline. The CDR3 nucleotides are TGCGCCAGCGGGAGCGGGGGGAAGGTAGATACGCAGTATTTT. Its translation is CASGSGGKVDTQYF.

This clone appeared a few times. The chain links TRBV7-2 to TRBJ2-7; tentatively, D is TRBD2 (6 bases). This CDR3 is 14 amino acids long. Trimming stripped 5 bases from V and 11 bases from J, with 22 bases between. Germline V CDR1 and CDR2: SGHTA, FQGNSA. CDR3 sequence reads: CASSPEAGFLAKYF. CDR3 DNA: TGTGCCAGCAGCCCCGAGGCGGGGTTCCTCGCGAAGTACTTC.

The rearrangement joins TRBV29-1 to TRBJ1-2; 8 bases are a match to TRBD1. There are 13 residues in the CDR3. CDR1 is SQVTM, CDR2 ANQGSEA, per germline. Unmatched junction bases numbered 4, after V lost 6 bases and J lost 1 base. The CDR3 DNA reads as TGCAGCGTCGGGACAGGCATTAACTATGGCTACACCTTC. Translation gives CSVGTGINYGYTF.

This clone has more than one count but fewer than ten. The CDR3, as DNA: TGTGCCAGCAGCCAAGACCGACTAGCGGGGCACAATGAGCAGTTCTTC. Translated: CASSQDRLAGHNEQFF. The V and J genes are TRBV4-2 and TRBJ2-1; TRBD2 agrees at 11 bases. CDR3 size: 16 residues. Per the germline V gene, CDR1 is LGHNA and CDR2 is YNFKEQ. V lost 0 bases, J lost 5 bases, and 3 bases stayed unmatched.

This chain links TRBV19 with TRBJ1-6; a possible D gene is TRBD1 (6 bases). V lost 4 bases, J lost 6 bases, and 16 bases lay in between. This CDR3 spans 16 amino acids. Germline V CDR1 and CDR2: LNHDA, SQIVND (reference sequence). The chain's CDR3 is CASSTSGTISNSPLHF. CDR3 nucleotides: TGTGCCAGTAGTACCTCCGGGACAATCTCTAATTCACCCCTCCACTTT.

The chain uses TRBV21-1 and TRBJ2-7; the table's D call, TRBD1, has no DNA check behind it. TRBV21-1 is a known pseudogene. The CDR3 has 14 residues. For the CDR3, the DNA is TGTGCCAGCAGCAAGTGGGGCACCCCCTACGAGCAGTACTTC. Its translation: CASSKWGTPYEQYF.

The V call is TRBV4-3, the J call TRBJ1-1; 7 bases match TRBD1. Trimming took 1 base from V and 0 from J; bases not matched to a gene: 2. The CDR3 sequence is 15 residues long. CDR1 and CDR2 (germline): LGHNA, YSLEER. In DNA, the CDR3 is TGCGCCAGCAGCCAAGGGACAGGTATGAACACTGAAGCTTTCTTT. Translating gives CASSQGTGMNTEAFF.

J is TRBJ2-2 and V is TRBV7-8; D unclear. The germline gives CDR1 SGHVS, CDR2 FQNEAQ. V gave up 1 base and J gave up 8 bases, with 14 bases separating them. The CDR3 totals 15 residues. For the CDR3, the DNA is TGTGCCAGCAGCTTAGTCGGCGGCGCCTCGGGGGAGCTGTTTTTT. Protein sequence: CASSLVGGASGELFF.

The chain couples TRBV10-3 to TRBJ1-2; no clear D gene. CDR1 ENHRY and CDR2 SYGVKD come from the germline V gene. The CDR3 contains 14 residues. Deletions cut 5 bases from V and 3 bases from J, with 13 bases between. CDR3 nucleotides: TGTGCCATCAGTCCCGACAAATGGGACTATGGCTACACCTTC. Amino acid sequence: CAISPDKWDYGYTF.

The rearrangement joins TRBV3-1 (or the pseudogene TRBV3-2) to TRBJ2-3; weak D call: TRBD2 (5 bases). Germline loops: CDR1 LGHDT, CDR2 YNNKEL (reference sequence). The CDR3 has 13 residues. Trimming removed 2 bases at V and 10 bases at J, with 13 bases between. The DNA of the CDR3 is TGTGCCAGCAGCCAACGTAGCCCCGGGGCGCAGTATTTT. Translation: CASSQRSPGAQYF.

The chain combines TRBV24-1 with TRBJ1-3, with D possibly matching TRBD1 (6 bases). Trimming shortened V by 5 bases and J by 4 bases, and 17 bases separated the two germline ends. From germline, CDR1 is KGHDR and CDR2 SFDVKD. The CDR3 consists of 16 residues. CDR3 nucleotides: TGTGCCACCAGTGCCCCGACAGGACCCGGGGGAAACACCATATATTTT. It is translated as CATSAPTGPGGNTIYF.

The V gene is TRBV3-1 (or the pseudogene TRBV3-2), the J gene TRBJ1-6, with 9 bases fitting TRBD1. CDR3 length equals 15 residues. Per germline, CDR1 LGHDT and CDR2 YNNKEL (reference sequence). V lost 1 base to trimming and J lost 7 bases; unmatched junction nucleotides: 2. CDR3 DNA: TGTGCCAGCAGCCAAGTAGGGACAGGGAATTCACCCCTCCACTTT. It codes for CASSQVGTGNSPLHF.

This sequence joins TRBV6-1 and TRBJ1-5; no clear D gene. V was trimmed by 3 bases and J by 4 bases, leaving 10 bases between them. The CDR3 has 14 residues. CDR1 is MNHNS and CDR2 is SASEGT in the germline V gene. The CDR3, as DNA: TGTGCCAGCAGTGATCACAGCCAAAATCAGCCCCAGCATTTT. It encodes CASSDHSQNQPQHF.

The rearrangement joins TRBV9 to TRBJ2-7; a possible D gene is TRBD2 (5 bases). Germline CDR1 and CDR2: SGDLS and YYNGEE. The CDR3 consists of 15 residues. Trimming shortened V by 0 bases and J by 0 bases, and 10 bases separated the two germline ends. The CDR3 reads CASSVGGGYSYEQYF. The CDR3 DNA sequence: TGTGCCAGCAGCGTAGGAGGCGGGTACTCCTACGAGCAGTACTTC.

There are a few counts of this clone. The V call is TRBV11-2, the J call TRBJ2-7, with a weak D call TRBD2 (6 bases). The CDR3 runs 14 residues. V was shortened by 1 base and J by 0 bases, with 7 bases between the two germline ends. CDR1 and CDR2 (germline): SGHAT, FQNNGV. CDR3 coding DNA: TGTGCCAGCAGCTTAGGCGGGATCTCCTACGAGCAGTACTTC. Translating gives CASSLGGISYEQYF.

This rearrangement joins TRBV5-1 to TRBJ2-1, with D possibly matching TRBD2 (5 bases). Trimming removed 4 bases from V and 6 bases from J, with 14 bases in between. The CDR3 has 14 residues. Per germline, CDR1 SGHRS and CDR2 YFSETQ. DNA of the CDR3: TGCGCCAGCAGCCGGGAACCTACAGTCAATGAGCAGTTCTTC. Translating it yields CASSREPTVNEQFF.

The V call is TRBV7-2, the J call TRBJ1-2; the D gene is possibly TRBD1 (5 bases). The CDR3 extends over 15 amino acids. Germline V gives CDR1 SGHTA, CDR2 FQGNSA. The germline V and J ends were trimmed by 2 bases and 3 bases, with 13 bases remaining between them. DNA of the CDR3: TGTGCCAGCAGCTTAATAGGGGATTCGGACTATGGCTACACCTTC. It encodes CASSLIGDSDYGYTF.

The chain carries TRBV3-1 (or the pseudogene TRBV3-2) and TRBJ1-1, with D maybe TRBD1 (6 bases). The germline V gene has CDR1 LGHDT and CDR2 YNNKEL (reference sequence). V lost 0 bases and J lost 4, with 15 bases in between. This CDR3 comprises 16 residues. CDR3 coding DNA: TGTGCCAGCAGCCAAGATTTTGGACAGACTCCCACTGAAGCTTTCTTT. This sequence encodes CASSQDFGQTPTEAFF.